The 9 T cell receptor beta chains presented below share a single source sample, sequenced in a study of T cell responses to AZD1222 COVID-19 vaccine. The assay was immunoSEQ multiplex PCR, and TCRdb's table has in-frame clones only and misses some. The profile covers over 100,000 clones, with over 75% appearing a single time and around 19% taken by the ten largest. This specimen consisted of peripheral blood, obtained on day 0 of AZD1222 vaccination. These receptors originate from an adult in good health.

This chain joins TRBV27 and TRBJ2-3; D perhaps matches TRBD2 (7 bases). Trimming cost V 8 bases and J 1 base, with 13 bases left between them. The germline gives CDR1 MNHEY, CDR2 SMNVEV (reference sequence). The length of the CDR3 is 14 residues. The CDR3 is CASLGGAGTDTQYF. The CDR3, as DNA: TGTGCCAGCCTTGGGGGGGCCGGCACAGATACGCAGTATTTT.

The V and J genes are TRBV27 and TRBJ1-5; 7 bases agree with TRBD1. The length of the CDR3 is 15 residues. The V gene end was trimmed by 1 base and the J gene end by 5 bases; junction bases not matched to a gene: 5. Germline CDR1 is MNHEY and CDR2 is SMNVEV (reference sequence). The CDR3 sequence: CASSLWGQRDQPQHF. Here the CDR3 DNA reads TGTGCCAGCAGTTTATGGGGACAGAGAGATCAGCCCCAGCATTTT.

This chain uses TRBV28 with TRBJ1-2; the D gene is possibly TRBD1 (6 bases). This CDR3 comprises 13 residues. Germline-derived CDR1 and CDR2 are MDHEN and SYDVKM. Trimming cost V 8 bases and J 1 base, with 11 bases left between them. CDR3 protein: CASYRTVNYGYTF. CDR3 bases: TGTGCCAGCTACCGGACAGTTAACTATGGCTACACCTTC.

The chain uses TRBV6-5 and TRBJ1-1; D call uncertain. This CDR3 is built from 13 residues. Trimming removed 2 bases at V and 1 base at J, with 5 bases between. CDR1 MNHEY and CDR2 SVGAGI come from the germline V gene. The CDR3 nucleotides read TGTGCCAGCAGTTACAGGAAGAACACTGAAGCTTTCTTT. The encoded protein is CASSYRKNTEAFF.

The rearrangement links TRBV21-1 to TRBJ1-5; TRBD1, the table's D call, was not compared with the DNA. TRBV21-1 is assigned pseudogene status. The CDR3 totals 15 residues. Written as DNA, the CDR3 is TGTGCCAGCAGCAAAGACGGGGACAGGGTAGTGTCCCAGCATTTT. Translated: CASSKDGDRVVSQHF.

J is TRBJ2-7 and V is TRBV11-2, with D maybe TRBD2 (5 bases). Per the germline V gene, CDR1 is SGHAT and CDR2 is FQNNGV. The CDR3 consists of 16 residues. V was pared by 5 bases and J by 3 bases, with 20 bases between. In DNA, the CDR3 is TGTGCCAGCAGCCCGACCCTGCTAGGAGGCAGCTACGAGCAGTACTTC. Encoded protein: CASSPTLLGGSYEQYF.

The chain carries TRBV5-6 and TRBJ1-2, with TRBD1 matching 8 bases. V dropped 3 bases and J dropped 3; count of bases not matched to a gene: 13. In germline, CDR1 is SGHDT, CDR2 YYEEEE. This CDR3 is built from 17 residues. The CDR3 is CASSSPLTPGGDYGYTF. The DNA for the CDR3 is TGTGCCAGCAGCTCTCCCCTCACACCAGGGGGCGACTATGGCTACACCTTC.

This chain uses TRBV7-9 with TRBJ2-4, with D tentatively TRBD2 (6 bases). Trimming cost V 3 bases and J 9 bases, with 12 bases left between them. Germline loops: CDR1 SEHNR, CDR2 FQNEAQ (reference sequence). CDR3 length: 13 residues. The CDR3 region has the DNA TGTGCCAGCAGCTTCGGAGGGCCAGGCATTCAGTACTTC. As protein: CASSFGGPGIQYF.

The chain links TRBV29-1 to TRBJ2-3, with a possible D match to TRBD2 (6 bases). The germline V gene has CDR1 SQVTM and CDR2 ANQGSEA. V was trimmed by 3 bases and J by 8 bases, leaving 15 bases between them. The CDR3 consists of 13 residues. The CDR3 DNA is TGCAGCGTTGAGAGTGGGGGGAGCATTACGCAGTATTTT. This sequence encodes CSVESGGSITQYF.